Listed below are T cell receptor beta chains from one sample, sequenced in a study of T cells in Graves' hyperthyroidism and ophthalmopathy. Via MiXCR, TCRdb re-called the multiplex PCR reads, giving one row per CDR3 protein. Among 150,000 or so distinct CDR3 sequences listed, more than 20% were seen once. The specimen was blood. These receptor sequences come from a woman between 50 and 59 years old with Graves' hyperthyroidism that later progressed to Graves' ophthalmopathy. CDR3s include the opening cysteine and the closing phenylalanine or tryptophan. A D gene is named only where the DNA matches it firmly. Not all rows give a size; the values are once, few, many and, for expanded clones, a class.

J: TRBJ2-7
D: TRBD1
V: TRBV2
size: many
DNA: TGTGCCAGCAGACCCGGGACAGGGAGCGACGAGCAGTACTTC
CDR3: CASRPGTGSDEQYF

J: TRBJ2-3
D: TRBD1
V: TRBV7-3
size: many
DNA: TGTGCCAGCAGCGAGAGGGGGACAGATCAAGATACGCAGTATTTT
CDR3: CASSERGTDQDTQYF

J: TRBJ2-3
D: -
V: TRBV28
size: few
DNA: TGTGCCAGCAGTTTTCGCGGGTCGACGGTTACGCAGTATTTT
CDR3: CASSFRGSTVTQYF

J: TRBJ1-6
D: -
V: TRBV4-1
size: few
DNA: TGCGCCAGCAGCCCCCTCGGGTTGAGACTCGGATCACCCCTCCACTTT
CDR3: CASSPLGLRLGSPLHF

J: TRBJ2-7
D: -
V: TRBV10-2
size: many
DNA: TGCGCCAGCAGTGCGGTGAGCTACGAGCAGTACTTC
CDR3: CASSAVSYEQYF

J: TRBJ2-7
D: TRBD1
V: TRBV7-8
size: -
DNA: TGTGCCAGCAGCCCGCGACAGGGCCCCTCCTACGAGCAGTACTTC
CDR3: CASSPRQGPSYEQYF

J: TRBJ1-1
D: -
V: TRBV30
size: many
DNA: TGTGCGTACCTAGGGGATAACACTGAAGCTTTCTTT
CDR3: CAYLGDNTEAFF

J: TRBJ2-3
D: -
V: TRBV18
size: many
DNA: TGTGCCAGCTCACCAAGCGTTTCTACAGATACGCAGTATTTT
CDR3: CASSPSVSTDTQYF

J: TRBJ2-2
D: -
V: TRBV18
size: many
DNA: TGTGCCAGCTCACCCCCCGATGAGAGGGCCACCGGGGAGCTGTTTTTT
CDR3: CASSPPDERATGELFF

J: TRBJ2-7
D: -
V: TRBV12-3/TRBV12-4
size: few
DNA: TGTGCCAGCAGGCGGGCCTCCTACGAGCAGTACTTC
CDR3: CASRRASYEQYF

J: TRBJ2-2
D: TRBD2
V: TRBV6-2/TRBV6-3
size: many
DNA: TGTGCCAGCAGACCGCGACTAGCGGGGGTGAACACCGGGGAGCTGTTTTTT
CDR3: CASRPRLAGVNTGELFF

J: TRBJ1-5
D: TRBD1
V: TRBV16
size: many
DNA: TGTGCCAGCAGCCAACGCGACAGGGGCAATCAGCCCCAGCATTTT
CDR3: CASSQRDRGNQPQHF

J: TRBJ2-7
D: TRBD2
V: TRBV15
size: -
DNA: TGTGCCACCAGCACCGGGACTAGCCTTTCCTACGAGCAGTACTTC
CDR3: CATSTGTSLSYEQYF

J: TRBJ2-1
D: -
V: TRBV11-3
size: many
DNA: TGTGCCAGCAGCGCCGATCTTGATGAGCAGTTCTTC
CDR3: CASSADLDEQFF

J: TRBJ2-2
D: -
V: TRBV27
size: -
DNA: TGTGCCAGCAGTTTAATAGGCCTGGGGGAGAACACCGGGGAGCTGTTTTTT
CDR3: CASSLIGLGENTGELFF

J: TRBJ1-1
D: -
V: TRBV28
size: many
DNA: TGTGCCAGCAGCCTATTATCTCTCTCTAGCGCTTTCTTT
CDR3: CASSLLSLSSAFF

J: TRBJ2-1
D: -
V: TRBV20-1
size: many
DNA: TGCAGTGCTAGAGATCGTACGGGATTAAATGAGCAGTTCTTC
CDR3: CSARDRTGLNEQFF

J: TRBJ2-7
D: TRBD1
V: TRBV6-1
size: -
DNA: TGTGCCAGCACTGGGACAGGGGGTGAGCAGTACTTC
CDR3: CASTGTGGEQYF

J: TRBJ1-1
D: -
V: TRBV3-1
size: -
DNA: TGTGCCAGCAGCCTAGATAATCCTTTCATGAACACTGAAGCTTTCTTT
CDR3: CASSLDNPFMNTEAFF

J: TRBJ2-2
D: TRBD2
V: TRBV20-1
size: -
DNA: TGCAGTGCTCCCGGGGGAGTAGCGGGAGGAATCACCGGGGAGCTGTTTTTT
CDR3: CSAPGGVAGGITGELFF

J: TRBJ2-1
D: -
V: TRBV13
size: many
DNA: TGTGCCAGCAGCTTAGCTGGACTTGGGCAGGTCGACAATGAGCAGTTCTTC
CDR3: CASSLAGLGQVDNEQFF

J: TRBJ2-2
D: TRBD2
V: TRBV4-1
size: -
DNA: TGCGCCAGCAATCCTAGCGGGGGGTATACCGGGGAGCTGTTTTTT
CDR3: CASNPSGGYTGELFF

J: TRBJ2-5
D: TRBD1
V: TRBV28
size: -
DNA: TGTGCCAGCAGCCACCTCGGACAGGGGCCAGGGACCCAGTACTTC
CDR3: CASSHLGQGPGTQYF

J: TRBJ2-1
D: -
V: TRBV2
size: -
DNA: TGTGCCAGCGGGGCGGGAACTTACAATGAGCAGTTCTTC
CDR3: CASGAGTYNEQFF

J: TRBJ2-7
D: -
V: TRBV20-1
size: many
DNA: TGCAGTGCTTCCGGGACGCAGGCCTACGAGCAGTACTTC
CDR3: CSASGTQAYEQYF

J: TRBJ2-7
D: -
V: TRBV15
size: many
DNA: TGTGCCACCAGCAGAGATTTGAGTGCCGTCAGCTACGAGCAGTACTTC
CDR3: CATSRDLSAVSYEQYF

J: TRBJ2-1
D: TRBD2
V: TRBV4-1
size: -
DNA: TGCGCCAGCAGCCAAACCGGGACTAGCGGGATCGAGCAGTTCTTC
CDR3: CASSQTGTSGIEQFF

J: TRBJ2-5
D: -
V: TRBV6-1
size: few
DNA: TGTGCCAGCAGAGAACCCCAGGGGTACGAGACCCAGTACTTC
CDR3: CASREPQGYETQYF

J: TRBJ2-1
D: -
V: TRBV12-5
size: -
DNA: TGTGCTAGTGGTTTGGGAGGGTATGAGCAGTTCTTC
CDR3: CASGLGGYEQFF

J: TRBJ1-5
D: -
V: TRBV2
size: many
DNA: TGTGCCAGCAGTGGTATGGCGGGCAATCAGCCCCAGCATTTT
CDR3: CASSGMAGNQPQHF

J: TRBJ2-7
D: -
V: TRBV18
size: many
DNA: TGTGCCAGCTCACCGAGGGACCTCTACGAGCAGTACTTC
CDR3: CASSPRDLYEQYF

J: TRBJ2-6
D: -
V: TRBV5-1
size: few
DNA: TGCGCCAGCAGCCCCCCTTGGCTCTCTGGGGCCAACGTCCTGACTTTC
CDR3: CASSPPWLSGANVLTF

J: TRBJ2-7
D: -
V: TRBV19
size: few
DNA: TGTGCCAGTAGTATCCAAACTACCAACTACGAGCAGTACTTC
CDR3: CASSIQTTNYEQYF

J: TRBJ1-1
D: -
V: TRBV29-1
size: -
DNA: TGCAGCGTAAAACCAGGTCTGAACACTGAAGCTTTCTTT
CDR3: CSVKPGLNTEAFF

J: TRBJ1-1
D: -
V: TRBV29-1
size: many
DNA: TGCAGCGGATATGACGGCGGTGAAGCTTTCTTT
CDR3: CSGYDGGEAFF

J: TRBJ1-6
D: -
V: TRBV28
size: many
DNA: TGTGCCAGCAGCTTTAAGCGGGACGGGTCACCCCTCCACTTT
CDR3: CASSFKRDGSPLHF

J: TRBJ2-7
D: TRBD2
V: TRBV4-2
size: -
DNA: TGTGCCAGCAGCCAATTTGCCCTAGCGGGAGACCCCTACGAGCAGTACTTC
CDR3: CASSQFALAGDPYEQYF

J: TRBJ1-1
D: -
V: TRBV29-1
size: few
DNA: TGCAGCGTTGTCCTCCAGGCCGCTTTCTTT
CDR3: CSVVLQAAFF

J: TRBJ2-7
D: TRBD1
V: TRBV6-1
size: many
DNA: TGTGCCAGCAGGGTGACAGGGCTTTACGAGCAGTACTTC
CDR3: CASRVTGLYEQYF

J: TRBJ2-3
D: -
V: TRBV28
size: many
DNA: TGTGCCAGCAGTTTACAGGGGCGTCGGACAGATACGCAGTATTTT
CDR3: CASSLQGRRTDTQYF

J: TRBJ2-5
D: -
V: TRBV20-1
size: many
DNA: TGCAGTGCTCGATCGGTCGGGGGGACCCAGTACTTC
CDR3: CSARSVGGTQYF

J: TRBJ1-2
D: -
V: TRBV28
size: -
DNA: TGTGCCAGCAGGGGGAAAAACAGGGTTGGCTACACCTTC
CDR3: CASRGKNRVGYTF

J: TRBJ1-5
D: -
V: TRBV10-2
size: few
DNA: TGCGCCAGTGACAGTTTTAGCAATCAGCCCCAGCATTTT
CDR3: CASDSFSNQPQHF

J: TRBJ2-3
D: -
V: TRBV6-6
size: -
DNA: TGTGCCAGCAGTTACTCGACTAGGACAGATACGCAGTATTTT
CDR3: CASSYSTRTDTQYF

J: TRBJ2-2
D: -
V: TRBV5-1
size: -
DNA: TGCGCCAGCAGCTTGGTTGGAAGTGACAGGCTCGCCTCGAACACCGGGGAGCTGTTTTTT
CDR3: CASSLVGSDRLASNTGELFF

J: TRBJ2-7
D: -
V: TRBV29-1
size: many
DNA: TGCAGCGTTGAAAAGAGGCAGGGTACCAACGAGCAGTACTTC
CDR3: CSVEKRQGTNEQYF

J: TRBJ2-5
D: TRBD1
V: TRBV6-1
size: many
DNA: TGTGCCAGCAGTCATACACTCGTTGGGACAGCCGAAGAGACCCAGTACTTC
CDR3: CASSHTLVGTAEETQYF

J: TRBJ2-7
D: TRBD2
V: TRBV11-2
size: many
DNA: TGTGCCAGCAGCCTAGGGTCCGGCGGGAGGTCGGGCGAGCAGTACTTC
CDR3: CASSLGSGGRSGEQYF

J: TRBJ1-1
D: -
V: TRBV27
size: few
DNA: TGTGCCAGCAGTAGGGGGGGAAATGAAGCTTTCTTT
CDR3: CASSRGGNEAFF

J: TRBJ2-7
D: TRBD2
V: TRBV4-1
size: many
DNA: TGCGCCAGCAGCCAGGGACTAGCGGATGCCTACGAGCAGTACTTC
CDR3: CASSQGLADAYEQYF

J: TRBJ2-7
D: -
V: TRBV7-9
size: -
DNA: TGTGCCAGTAGTACGGTTACCTCCTACGAGCAGTACTTC
CDR3: CASSTVTSYEQYF

J: TRBJ2-5
D: TRBD2
V: TRBV28
size: -
DNA: TGTGCCAGCCAGAGGGGAGGGCCGCGAGAGACCCAGTACTTC
CDR3: CASQRGGPRETQYF

J: TRBJ1-6
D: TRBD1
V: TRBV3-1
size: many
DNA: TGTGCCAGCAGTCTGAGCCCCGGGACAGATTCACCCCTCCACTTT
CDR3: CASSLSPGTDSPLHF

J: TRBJ2-5
D: TRBD1
V: TRBV5-6
size: -
DNA: TGTGCCAGCAGCCCCGGGACAGGGGGCAATCCAGAGACCCAGTACTTC
CDR3: CASSPGTGGNPETQYF

J: TRBJ2-1
D: -
V: TRBV19
size: few
DNA: TGTGCCAGTAGTAGACTCGGAGGGGGCAATGAGCAGTTCTTC
CDR3: CASSRLGGGNEQFF

J: TRBJ1-6
D: TRBD1
V: TRBV7-3
size: -
DNA: TGTGCCAGCAGCCTACAGGGACAGGGGACAGGTTCACCCCTCCACTTT
CDR3: CASSLQGQGTGSPLHF

J: TRBJ2-5
D: -
V: TRBV7-2
size: -
DNA: TGTGCCAGCAGCTTAGGGGCGGGGCCCCAAGAGACCCAGTACTTC
CDR3: CASSLGAGPQETQYF

J: TRBJ1-1
D: -
V: TRBV6-1
size: many
DNA: TGTGCCAGCACCGCCCGGACAGAAGCTTTCTTT
CDR3: CASTARTEAFF